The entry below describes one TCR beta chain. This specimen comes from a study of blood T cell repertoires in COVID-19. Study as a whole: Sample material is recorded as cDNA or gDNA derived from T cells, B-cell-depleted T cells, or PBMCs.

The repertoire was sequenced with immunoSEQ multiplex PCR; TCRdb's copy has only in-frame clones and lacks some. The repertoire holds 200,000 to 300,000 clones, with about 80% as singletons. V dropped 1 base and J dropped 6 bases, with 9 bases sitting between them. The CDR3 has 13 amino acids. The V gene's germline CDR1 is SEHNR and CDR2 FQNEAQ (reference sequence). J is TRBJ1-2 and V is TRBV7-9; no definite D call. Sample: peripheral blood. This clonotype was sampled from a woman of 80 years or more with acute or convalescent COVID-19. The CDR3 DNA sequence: TGTGCCAGCAGCTTAGTGACGGGGAATGGCTACACCTTC. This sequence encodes CASSLVTGNGYTF.